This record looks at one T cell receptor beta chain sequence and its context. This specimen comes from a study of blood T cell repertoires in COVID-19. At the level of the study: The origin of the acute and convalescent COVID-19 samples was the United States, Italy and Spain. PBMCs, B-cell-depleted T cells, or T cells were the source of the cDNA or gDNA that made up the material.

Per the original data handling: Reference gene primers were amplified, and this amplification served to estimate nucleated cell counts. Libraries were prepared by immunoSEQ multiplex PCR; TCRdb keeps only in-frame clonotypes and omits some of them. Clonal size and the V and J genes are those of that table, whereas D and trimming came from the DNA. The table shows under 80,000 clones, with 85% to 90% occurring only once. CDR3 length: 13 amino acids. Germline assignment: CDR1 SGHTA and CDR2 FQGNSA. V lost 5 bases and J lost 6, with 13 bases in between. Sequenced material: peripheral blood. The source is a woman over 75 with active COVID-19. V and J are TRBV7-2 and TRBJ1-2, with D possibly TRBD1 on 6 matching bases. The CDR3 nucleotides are TGTGCCAGCAGCGACCGGGACACCAATGGCTACACCTTC. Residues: CASSDRDTNGYTF.